Described below is a single TCR beta chain sequence and its context. Its specificity is unknown. The data originate from a study of a mutant IDH1 vaccine in newly diagnosed glioma. Study context: Most patients had received both radiotherapy and temozolomide, the prior options being radiotherapy, temozolomide, or both. Regarding the study as a whole: Pseudoprogression appears to have had no connection to changes in top peripheral T cell clonotypes.

CDR1 and CDR2 (germline): MNHEY, SVGAGI. Trimming removed 4 bases from V and 5 bases from J; junction bases left unmatched: 4. This CDR3 is built from 14 residues. Profiled with immunoSEQ multiplex PCR; TCRdb holds only in-frame clones, not every one. The sample lists tens of thousands of clones, 65% to 75% occurring once. Time point given: week 35, safety follow-up. Topical imiquimod accompanied each vaccine dose, which consisted of 300 ug of mutant IDH1 20-mer peptide. There were eight vaccinations for patients, given in weeks 1, 3, 5, 7, 11, 15, 19 and 23. The sequencing used PBMCs, collected from a glioma patient whose treatment included an IDH1 peptide vaccine. The chain employs TRBV6-5 and TRBJ2-5; 10 bases are shared with TRBD1. The receptor's source is a man over 45 with glioma. The CDR3 sequence is CASSSTGGFETQYF. The CDR3 bases are TGTGCCAGCAGTTCGACAGGGGGCTTCGAGACCCAGTACTTC.